This record looks at one T cell receptor (beta chain) sequence and its context. The data are from a study of CD8 T cells in Susac syndrome. The CDR3 covers 20 residues. The ends were cut back, 2 bases at V and 1 base at J, with 23 bases in the middle. Germline CDR1 reads MNHEY; CDR2 reads SMNVEV (reference sequence). Sequencing targeted TCR beta in T cells from blood (CD8+ and CD4+). Healthy donors served as age- and sex-matched controls. The CD8+ and CD4+ T cells were isolated magnetically using a negative isolation approach, whereas the TEMRA cells were enriched by FACS. It was with random hexamers that roughly 0.45 to 1 ug RNA was reverse transcribed. It was immunoSEQ multiplex PCR that amplified TCR beta CDR3 across 54 Vbeta and 13 Jbeta. TCRdb processed the immunoSEQ multiplex PCR reads anew with MiXCR; each CDR3 protein has one entry. The sample includes roughly 140,000 distinct CDR3 sequences, approximately 95% of them seen just once.

The chain is built from TRBV27 and TRBJ2-2, with D possibly being TRBD1 (6 bases). This sequence originates from a human donor in good health. The sample taken for sequencing was CD8+ T cells from PBMCs. This CDR3 is CASSLRSSLHRTENTGELFF. The CDR3 nucleotides read TGTGCCAGCAGTTTAAGATCCAGCCTCCATAGGACAGAGAACACCGGGGAGCTGTTTTTT.